This T cell receptor (beta chain) is drawn from a study of blood T cell repertoires in COVID-19. Study at large: Both acute and convalescent COVID-19 samples were obtained from the United States, Italy and Spain. The cDNA or gDNA used as material had been derived from T cells, B-cell-depleted T cells, or PBMCs.

The CDR3 has 15 residues. Losses at the gene ends were 7 bases for V and 0 bases for J; bases not matched to a gene: 6. Germline assignment: CDR1 MNHEY and CDR2 SMNVEV (reference sequence). In the original analysis: Estimation of nucleated cell counts relied on the amplification of reference gene primers. Sequenced by immunoSEQ multiplex PCR; TCRdb stores in-frame clones only, minus some. V and J calls and clone size are given by that table; D and trimming were obtained from the DNA. The table includes roughly 90,000 clones, roughly 89% detected once. The receptor comes from a woman older than 75 with active COVID-19. The sequencing sample was made of peripheral blood. The chain couples TRBV27 to TRBJ2-7, with TRBD1 identical over 10 bases. The CDR3 is CASTPTGGFSYEQYF. CDR3 nucleotides: TGTGCCAGCACCCCGACAGGGGGCTTCTCCTACGAGCAGTACTTC.